These T cell receptor beta chains were read from a single sample in a study of T cell responses to AZD1222 COVID-19 vaccine. TCRdb's copy holds only in-frame clones and misses some; the assay was immunoSEQ multiplex PCR. The data show about 120,000 clones, about nine tenths seen once. The material was peripheral blood, obtained 28 days after the second dose of the MenACWY control vaccine. These receptors were collected from an adult who received the MenACWY meningococcal vaccine as a control. Both conserved end residues are part of each CDR3. The D gene is left open where the match is weak. The size entry is marked missing in some rows and otherwise reads once, few, many or a size class.

d_gene: TRBD1; j_gene: TRBJ1-5; abundance: once; v_gene: TRBV28; CDR3nt: TGTGCCAGCAGTCCGTCCACAGGGGTTCAGCCCCAGCATTTT; CDR3aa: CASSPSTGVQPQHF
d_gene: .; j_gene: TRBJ2-1; abundance: .; v_gene: TRBV7-9; CDR3nt: TGTGCCAGCAGCCCCTCTAGTGTCGGAGGCAATGAGCAGTTCTTC; CDR3aa: CASSPSSVGGNEQFF
d_gene: TRBD1; j_gene: TRBJ1-1; abundance: .; v_gene: TRBV7-2; CDR3nt: TGTGCCAGCAGCCCAAGACAGGGTGGGACTGAAGCTTTCTTT; CDR3aa: CASSPRQGGTEAFF
d_gene: .; j_gene: TRBJ1-4; abundance: .; v_gene: TRBV30; CDR3nt: TGTGCCTGGAGTGTAGTGGTACAGGGACCTGAAAAACTGTTTTTT; CDR3aa: CAWSVVVQGPEKLFF
d_gene: TRBD1; j_gene: TRBJ1-5; abundance: .; v_gene: TRBV28; CDR3nt: TGTGCCAGCCGACCTCAGGGGGCACCCAATCAGCCCCAGCATTTT; CDR3aa: CASRPQGAPNQPQHF
d_gene: .; j_gene: TRBJ2-3; abundance: .; v_gene: TRBV11-3; CDR3nt: TGTGCCAGCAGCTTAGCCTACGGGTGGGGGCCAGATACGCAGTATTTT; CDR3aa: CASSLAYGWGPDTQYF
d_gene: TRBD1; j_gene: TRBJ2-3; abundance: once; v_gene: TRBV19; CDR3nt: TGTGCCAGTAGTCTTGAGAGGGGGCTCCCAGATACGCAGTATTTT; CDR3aa: CASSLERGLPDTQYF
d_gene: .; j_gene: TRBJ2-5; abundance: once; v_gene: TRBV3-1/TRBV3-2; CDR3nt: TGTGCCAGCAGCCAGATCGGGACTGATCAAGAGACCCAGTACTTC; CDR3aa: CASSQIGTDQETQYF
d_gene: TRBD1; j_gene: TRBJ1-5; abundance: .; v_gene: TRBV7-9; CDR3nt: TGTGCCAGCAGCCGGGACAGGGGTGCTCAGCCCCAGCATTTT; CDR3aa: CASSRDRGAQPQHF
d_gene: .; j_gene: TRBJ1-6; abundance: .; v_gene: TRBV6-5; CDR3nt: TGTGCCAGCAGTCCCGGTTCCTATAATTCACCCCTCCACTTT; CDR3aa: CASSPGSYNSPLHF
d_gene: .; j_gene: TRBJ1-3; abundance: .; v_gene: TRBV18; CDR3nt: TGTGCCAGCTCACCACTGGATTGGACAGACTCTGGAAACACCATATATTTT; CDR3aa: CASSPLDWTDSGNTIYF
d_gene: TRBD2; j_gene: TRBJ2-3; abundance: once; v_gene: TRBV2; CDR3nt: TGTGCCAGCAGTGGCCGACTAGCGGGGGTTTCAGATACGCAGTATTTT; CDR3aa: CASSGRLAGVSDTQYF
d_gene: TRBD2; j_gene: TRBJ2-3; abundance: once; v_gene: TRBV7-2; CDR3nt: TGTGCCAGCAGCTTAGTTGGGACTAGCGGAAACACAGATACGCAGTATTTT; CDR3aa: CASSLVGTSGNTDTQYF
d_gene: .; j_gene: TRBJ1-1; abundance: .; v_gene: TRBV28; CDR3nt: TGTGCCAGCAGTCTACGGCCGGGGTACACTGAAGCTTTCTTT; CDR3aa: CASSLRPGYTEAFF
d_gene: .; j_gene: TRBJ2-3; abundance: .; v_gene: TRBV14; CDR3nt: TGTGCCAGCAGCGGAGTACCGGGAGTGAAGCAGTATTTT; CDR3aa: CASSGVPGVKQYF
d_gene: .; j_gene: TRBJ2-5; abundance: .; v_gene: TRBV5-8; CDR3nt: TGTGCCAGCCCCGCCTTGGACGAAGAGACCCAGTACTTC; CDR3aa: CASPALDEETQYF
d_gene: .; j_gene: TRBJ1-1; abundance: .; v_gene: TRBV14; CDR3nt: TGTGCCAGCGGGGAGACAGGTTATGAAGCTTTCTTT; CDR3aa: CASGETGYEAFF
d_gene: .; j_gene: TRBJ1-6; abundance: .; v_gene: TRBV7-2; CDR3nt: TGTGCCAGCAGCTTAGCCGGACTCGGTAATTCACCCCTCCACTTT; CDR3aa: CASSLAGLGNSPLHF
d_gene: .; j_gene: TRBJ1-1; abundance: .; v_gene: TRBV29-1; CDR3nt: TGCAGCGTTGTAGGTATGAACACTGAAGCTTTCTTT; CDR3aa: CSVVGMNTEAFF
d_gene: .; j_gene: TRBJ2-1; abundance: .; v_gene: TRBV5-1; CDR3nt: TGCGCCAGCAGCCAGGCCAATGAGCAGTTCTTC; CDR3aa: CASSQANEQFF
d_gene: .; j_gene: TRBJ2-1; abundance: .; v_gene: TRBV24-1; CDR3nt: TGTGCCACCAGTTCTAGAGCCAGAACCTACAATGAGCAGTTCTTC; CDR3aa: CATSSRARTYNEQFF
d_gene: TRBD2; j_gene: TRBJ2-1; abundance: .; v_gene: TRBV30; CDR3nt: TGTGCCTGGAGTGTAGCGGGAGGGTACAATGAGCAGTTCTTC; CDR3aa: CAWSVAGGYNEQFF
d_gene: .; j_gene: TRBJ1-4; abundance: .; v_gene: TRBV7-9; CDR3nt: TGTGCCAGCAGCCCTGGACAGCTTAATGAAAAACTGTTTTTT; CDR3aa: CASSPGQLNEKLFF
d_gene: .; j_gene: TRBJ2-7; abundance: .; v_gene: TRBV29-1; CDR3nt: TGCAGCGTAGTTAGCCCGGGGGTCTACGAGCAGTACTTC; CDR3aa: CSVVSPGVYEQYF
d_gene: TRBD2; j_gene: TRBJ2-7; abundance: .; v_gene: TRBV7-6; CDR3nt: TGTGCCAGCAGTTCCGGGACTAGCGGGAGAGTCGACGAGCAGTACTTC; CDR3aa: CASSSGTSGRVDEQYF
d_gene: TRBD1; j_gene: TRBJ2-1; abundance: .; v_gene: TRBV30; CDR3nt: TGTGCCTGGAACTTGGGACAGCATAATGAGCAGTTCTTC; CDR3aa: CAWNLGQHNEQFF
d_gene: .; j_gene: TRBJ2-3; abundance: .; v_gene: TRBV7-9; CDR3nt: TGTGCCAGCAGCTTAGTATATCGGGGGCTTTTCACAGATACGCAGTATTTT; CDR3aa: CASSLVYRGLFTDTQYF
d_gene: .; j_gene: TRBJ1-1; abundance: .; v_gene: TRBV6-6; CDR3nt: TGTGCCAGCAGTTACTCGTGGAGGGTTGCGAACACTGAAGCTTTCTTT; CDR3aa: CASSYSWRVANTEAFF
d_gene: TRBD2; j_gene: TRBJ2-3; abundance: few; v_gene: TRBV7-9; CDR3nt: TGTGCCAGCAGCTACCTAGCGGGGGGTAGCACAGATACGCAGTATTTT; CDR3aa: CASSYLAGGSTDTQYF
d_gene: .; j_gene: TRBJ2-3; abundance: .; v_gene: TRBV9; CDR3nt: TGTGCCAGCAGCCAGGACACAGATACGCAGTATTTT; CDR3aa: CASSQDTDTQYF
d_gene: .; j_gene: TRBJ1-3; abundance: .; v_gene: TRBV9; CDR3nt: TGTGCCAGCAGCCCCCCCCAGGGATCTGGAAACACCATATATTTT; CDR3aa: CASSPPQGSGNTIYF
d_gene: .; j_gene: TRBJ2-2; abundance: .; v_gene: TRBV6-5; CDR3nt: TGTGCCAGCAGTCCTCTGGACTTGAACACCGGGGAGCTGTTTTTT; CDR3aa: CASSPLDLNTGELFF
d_gene: .; j_gene: TRBJ1-5; abundance: .; v_gene: TRBV9; CDR3nt: TGTGCCAGCAGCGTTCCAGATAGCAATCAGCCCCAGCATTTT; CDR3aa: CASSVPDSNQPQHF
d_gene: TRBD1; j_gene: TRBJ2-5; abundance: .; v_gene: TRBV14; CDR3nt: TGTGCCAGCAGCCCCTGGACAGGGGGCCCCTGGGAGACCCAGTACTTC; CDR3aa: CASSPWTGGPWETQYF
d_gene: TRBD2; j_gene: TRBJ2-5; abundance: .; v_gene: TRBV27; CDR3nt: TGTGCCAGCAGTTTATTCGGGCTAGCGGGAGGGCCGGTAGAGACCCAGTACTTC; CDR3aa: CASSLFGLAGGPVETQYF
d_gene: TRBD2; j_gene: TRBJ2-3; abundance: .; v_gene: TRBV4-3; CDR3nt: TGCGCCAGCAGCTCTCTTGGACTAGCCCCAGATACGCAGTATTTT; CDR3aa: CASSSLGLAPDTQYF
d_gene: TRBD2; j_gene: TRBJ2-1; abundance: .; v_gene: TRBV5-4; CDR3nt: TGTGCCAGCAGCTTGGCTCGGGCGGGAGCCTACAATGAGCAGTTCTTC; CDR3aa: CASSLARAGAYNEQFF
d_gene: .; j_gene: TRBJ1-1; abundance: .; v_gene: TRBV21-1; CDR3nt: TGTGCCAGCAGCAAAGAGACAGGGGAGGAGGCTTTCTTT; CDR3aa: CASSKETGEEAFF
d_gene: TRBD2; j_gene: TRBJ2-5; abundance: .; v_gene: TRBV27; CDR3nt: TGTGCCAGCAGTAACCTTAAGCGGGGGGGCGTAGAGACCCAGTACTTC; CDR3aa: CASSNLKRGGVETQYF
d_gene: TRBD1; j_gene: TRBJ1-1; abundance: .; v_gene: TRBV5-1; CDR3nt: TGCGCCAGCAGCTTGCTCCTACAGGGGGCGAGGACTGAAGCTTTCTTT; CDR3aa: CASSLLLQGARTEAFF
d_gene: TRBD1; j_gene: TRBJ1-5; abundance: .; v_gene: TRBV5-6; CDR3nt: TGTGCCAGCAGCTTTGGGACAGGGATGGGGCAATCGGCCCAGCATTTT; CDR3aa: CASSFGTGMGQSAQHF